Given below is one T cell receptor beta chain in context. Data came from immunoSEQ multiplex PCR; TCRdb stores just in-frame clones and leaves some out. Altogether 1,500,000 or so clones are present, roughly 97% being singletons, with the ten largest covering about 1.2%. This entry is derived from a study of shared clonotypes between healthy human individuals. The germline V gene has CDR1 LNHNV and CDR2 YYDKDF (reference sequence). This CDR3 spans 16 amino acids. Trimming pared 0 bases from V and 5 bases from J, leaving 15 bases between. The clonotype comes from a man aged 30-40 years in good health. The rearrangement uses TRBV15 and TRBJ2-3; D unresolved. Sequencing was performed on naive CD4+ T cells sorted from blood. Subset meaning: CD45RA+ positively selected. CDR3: CATSRDGALGGDTQYF. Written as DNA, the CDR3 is TGTGCCACCAGCAGAGATGGAGCTCTGGGTGGAGATACGCAGTATTTT.